This passage covers 19 T cell receptor beta chains from one sample sequenced in a study of neurological immune-mediated disorders. TCRdb reprocessed the 5' RACE reads with MiXCR, giving one entry per CDR3 protein. Here the sample spans tens of thousands of distinct CDR3 sequences, approximately 5.1% being singletons. Material for sequencing was PBMCs. These receptors came from a human donor with multiple sclerosis. The donor label of this sample is uncertain.

This clonotype was recorded many times. V and J are TRBV20-1 and TRBJ1-2, with 7 nucleotides matching TRBD1. Germline loops: CDR1 DFQATT, CDR2 SNEGSKA (reference sequence). The CDR3 length is 17 residues. The J segment lost 6 bases and the V segment lost 6 bases, leaving 22 bases of the junction unmatched. CDR3 sequence (DNA): TGCAGTGCGAGTAAGGCGATCTTAGGGGGCTCTGGTGATGGCTACACCTTC. Protein: CSASKAILGGSGDGYTF.

This clonotype was picked up many times. The gene calls are TRBV7-9 and TRBJ1-2; 8 bases agree with TRBD1. Trimming cost V 5 bases and J 7 bases; bases outside gene matches: 12. Germline CDR1 and CDR2: SEHNR and FQNEAQ (reference sequence). The CDR3 sequence is 15 residues long. CDR3 DNA sequence: TGTGCCAGCAGCACCCAGACAGGGGAAAGGGTTGGCTACACCTTC. Translated, it gives CASSTQTGERVGYTF.

This clonotype was recorded many times. The chain employs TRBV3-1 and TRBJ1-4, with TRBD1 as a possible D gene (6 bases). The CDR3 has 16 residues. Trimming took 0 bases from V and 6 from J, leaving 14 bases between them. Germline CDR1 LGHDT, CDR2 YNNKEL (reference sequence). The CDR3 DNA follows: TGTGCCAGCAGCCAAGAGTGGGGGCTGGTAGATGAAAAACTGTTTTTT. It specifies CASSQEWGLVDEKLFF. Full variable domain (remainder filled in from reference TRBV3-1 and TRBJ1-4): DTAVSQTPKYLVTQMGNDKSIKCEQNLGHDTMYWYKQDSKKFLKIMFSYNNKELIINETVPNRFSPKSPDKAHLNLHINSLELGDSAVYFCASSQEWGLVDEKLFFGSGTQLSVL.

The J gene is TRBJ1-1, the V gene TRBV19; D is undetermined. The ends were cut back, 7 bases at V and 6 bases at J, with 15 bases in the middle. This CDR3 has 13 residues. In germline, CDR1 is LNHDA, CDR2 SQIVND (reference sequence). The CDR3 region is CASTYGFSAEAFF. CDR3 DNA sequence: TGTGCCAGTACTTACGGGTTTTCCGCTGAAGCTTTCTTT. The variable domain in full, completed from reference TRBV19 and TRBJ1-1, reads DGGITQSPKYLFRKEGQNVTLSCEQNLNHDAMYWYRQDPGQGLRLIYYSQIVNDFQKGDIAEGYSVSREKKESFPLTVTSAQKNPTAFYLCASTYGFSAEAFFGQGTRLTVV.

This clonotype was picked up many times. This chain joins TRBV12-3 or TRBV12-4 and TRBJ1-1; a possible D gene is TRBD1 (6 bases). The CDR3 length is 13 residues. Trimming took off 1 base at V and 5 bases at J, with 8 bases between the two ends. CDR3 nucleotides: TGTGCCAGCAGTTTAGGGAGGGGGACTGAAGCTTTCTTT. This encodes CASSLGRGTEAFF.

Many counts were recorded for this clonotype. J is TRBJ2-7 and V is TRBV5-1, with D possibly TRBD1 on 5 matching bases. The CDR3 runs to 13 residues. The ends were cut back, 4 bases at V and 3 bases at J, with 11 bases in the middle. Per the germline V gene, CDR1 is SGHRS and CDR2 is YFSETQ. This CDR3 reads CASSLTVNYEQYF. CDR3 DNA sequence: TGCGCCAGCAGCCTGACAGTTAACTACGAGCAGTACTTC. Based on the CDR3 plus reference TRBV5-1 and TRBJ2-7, the full variable domain is KAGVTQTPRYLIKTRGQQVTLSCSPISGHRSVSWYQQTPGQGLQFLFEYFSETQRNKGNFPGRFSGRQFSNSRSEMNVSTLELGDSALYLCASSLTVNYEQYFGPGTRLTVT.

At least ten counts were recorded for this clonotype. This chain joins TRBV20-1 and TRBJ2-5, with 9 bases that match TRBD1. V lost 5 bases to trimming and J lost 5 bases; unmatched junction nucleotides: 3. The CDR3 runs to 12 residues. Germline CDR1 DFQATT, CDR2 SNEGSKA (reference sequence). DNA for the CDR3: TGCAGTGCTTACAGGGGGCGCGAGACCCAGTACTTC. Translating gives CSAYRGRETQYF.

This clonotype occurred many times. The rearrangement uses TRBV5-1 and TRBJ1-2; D may be TRBD1 (6 bases). Germline assignment: CDR1 SGHRS and CDR2 YFSETQ. V lost 0 bases, J lost 2 bases, and 8 bases lay in between. This CDR3 is built from 14 residues. The CDR3 bases are TGCGCCAGCAGCTTGGCCGACAGGAACTATGGCTACACCTTC. It yields the protein CASSLADRNYGYTF.

This clonotype was observed many times. The V and J genes are TRBV7-6 and TRBJ1-5, with TRBD1 matching over 11 bases. Per the germline V gene, CDR1 is SGHVS and CDR2 is FNYEAQ. After removal of 0 bases from V and 0 bases from J, the junction contained 4 bases not matched to a gene. This CDR3 region has 18 residues. DNA for the CDR3: TGTGCCAGCAGCTTAGCCTGGACAGGGGGCTCTAGCAATCAGCCCCAGCATTTT. It is translated as CASSLAWTGGSSNQPQHF.

This clonotype was counted ten times or more. The chain combines TRBV5-1 with TRBJ1-1; possible D gene TRBD1, 5 bases. V was trimmed by 4 bases and J by 2 bases, leaving 15 bases between them. CDR1 is SGHRS, CDR2 YFSETQ, per germline. The CDR3 covers 15 residues. Written as DNA, the CDR3 is TGCGCCAGCAGCCCCTGGTATAGGGGTAACACTGAAGCTTTCTTT. The encoded protein is CASSPWYRGNTEAFF.

This clonotype was seen a few times. The rearrangement uses TRBV2 and TRBJ2-1; 13 nucleotides match TRBD2. The germline gives CDR1 SNHLY, CDR2 FYNNEI. This CDR3 comprises 14 residues. V dropped 6 bases and J dropped 9; count of bases not matched to a gene: 5. The CDR3 region is CASRSTSGGLEQFF. The CDR3 bases are TGTGCCAGCAGGTCGACTAGCGGGGGGCTTGAGCAGTTCTTC.

Ten or more counts support this clonotype. The chain employs TRBV5-1 and TRBJ2-3; the match to TRBD1 covers 7 bases. V gave up 2 bases and J gave up 0 bases; unmatched junction bases: 3. The CDR3 loop spans 15 amino acids. Germline CDR1 is SGHRS and CDR2 is YFSETQ. This CDR3 is CASSLGQASTDTQYF. CDR3 nucleotide sequence: TGCGCCAGCAGCTTAGGACAGGCCAGCACAGATACGCAGTATTTT.

This clonotype was seen repeatedly, ten times or more. The chain uses TRBV18 and TRBJ2-3; D call uncertain. V gave up 5 bases and J gave up 3 bases, with 18 bases separating them. CDR1 KGHSH and CDR2 LQKENI come from the germline V gene. This CDR3 comprises 16 residues. CDR3 in DNA: TGTGCCAGCTCAATTTTCAAAGGGCCAACGACAGATACGCAGTATTTT. This gives the protein CASSIFKGPTTDTQYF.

This clonotype was picked up many times. The chain recombines TRBV5-1 with TRBJ1-1; D may be TRBD1 (6 bases). With 0 bases removed from V and 6 bases from J, the gap between germline ends came to 12 bases. The length of the CDR3 is 14 residues. CDR1 and CDR2 (germline): SGHRS, YFSETQ. CDR3 in amino acids: CASSLGPPGAEAFF. CDR3 sequence (DNA): TGCGCCAGCAGCTTGGGGCCCCCAGGGGCTGAAGCTTTCTTT. Full variable domain (rest looked up from reference TRBV5-1 and TRBJ1-1): KAGVTQTPRYLIKTRGQQVTLSCSPISGHRSVSWYQQTPGQGLQFLFEYFSETQRNKGNFPGRFSGRQFSNSRSEMNVSTLELGDSALYLCASSLGPPGAEAFFGQGTRLTVV.

This clonotype was recorded at least ten times. DNA for the CDR3: TGTGCCAGCTCACCAGGACAGGGAATGGATGGCTACACCTTC. Translation gives CASSPGQGMDGYTF. The chain uses TRBV18 and TRBJ1-2, with 8 positions matching TRBD1. The CDR3 extends over 14 amino acids. V shed 2 bases, J shed 6 bases, and the junction held 5 bases outside the gene matches. The germline CDR1 and CDR2 sequences are KGHSH and LQKENI.

This clonotype was seen repeatedly, ten times or more. For the CDR3, the DNA is TGTGCCAGCAGTTACGCGAGAGGGGATATCGTTGAGCAGTTCTTC. It translates to CASSYARGDIVEQFF. This chain links TRBV6-5 with TRBJ2-1, with D tentatively TRBD1 or TRBD2 (5 bases each). This CDR3 spans 15 amino acids. Between the trimmed V and J ends, which lost 2 bases and 9 bases, there was a span of 17 bases. Looked up from germline, CDR1 is MNHEY and CDR2 is SVGAGI.

This clonotype was observed at least ten times. The chain combines TRBV5-1 with TRBJ2-2; the D is unclear. Germline-derived CDR1 and CDR2 are SGHRS and YFSETQ. With 3 bases removed from V and 5 bases from J, the gap between germline ends came to 5 bases. This CDR3 is built from 12 residues. For the CDR3, the DNA is TGCGCCAGCAGCTACATGACCGGGGAGCTGTTTTTT. Protein sequence: CASSYMTGELFF. Full variable domain (rest looked up from reference TRBV5-1 and TRBJ2-2): KAGVTQTPRYLIKTRGQQVTLSCSPISGHRSVSWYQQTPGQGLQFLFEYFSETQRNKGNFPGRFSGRQFSNSRSEMNVSTLELGDSALYLCASSYMTGELFFGEGSRLTVL.

J is TRBJ2-3 and V is TRBV5-1, with unresolved D. The CDR3 contains 15 residues. From germline, CDR1 is SGHRS and CDR2 YFSETQ. Deletions cut 7 bases from V and 7 bases from J, with 22 bases between. Here the CDR3 DNA reads TGCGCCAGCGGCGTGGGCCCCCGTGAGACGAATACGCAGTATTTT. Translating gives CASGVGPRETNTQYF.

The sample holds many counts of this clonotype. The chain has TRBV10-3 and TRBJ1-4, with D possibly TRBD1 on 6 matching bases. The V and J ends lost 11 bases and 8 bases respectively, with 21 bases between them. CDR3 length equals 14 residues. Per germline, CDR1 ENHRY and CDR2 SYGVKD. CDR3 coding DNA: TGTGCCGCGGGCAGGGTGGGGGCCAGAGAAAAACTGTTTTTT. It is translated as CAAGRVGAREKLFF.